A selection of T cell receptor beta chains follows, all from one sample in a study of blood T cell repertoires in COVID-19. The protocol was immunoSEQ multiplex PCR, while the TCRdb copy is restricted to in-frame clones and leaves out a portion. The sample carries about 300,000 clones, over 75% recorded once. The sequenced sample consisted of PBMCs or T cells enriched from blood (not recorded which). The receptors here all came from a man aged 30-40 years who had recovered from COVID-19. Each CDR3 is given without its conserved first and last residue. Fields, in order: clone size, J gene, V gene, CDR3 protein. Some rows mark clone size as missing; the rest say once, few, many or name a class of expanded clone.

clone size: once; J gene: TRBJ2-5; V gene: TRBV5-1; CDR3 protein: ASSLGGGETQY
clone size: .; J gene: TRBJ2-7; V gene: TRBV5-4; CDR3 protein: ASSLVGGREQY
clone size: few; J gene: TRBJ2-7; V gene: TRBV28; CDR3 protein: ASSPHSQGYEQY
clone size: few; J gene: TRBJ2-5; V gene: TRBV5-1; CDR3 protein: ASSAGTGGETQY
clone size: .; J gene: TRBJ2-5; V gene: TRBV27; CDR3 protein: ASSSGGGGQKTQY
clone size: .; J gene: TRBJ1-1; V gene: TRBV19; CDR3 protein: ASSRDRVGTEAF
clone size: .; J gene: TRBJ2-3; V gene: TRBV19; CDR3 protein: ASRSGTSGRGGVRTDTQY
clone size: many; J gene: TRBJ2-1; V gene: TRBV11-3; CDR3 protein: ASSPWGGASSYNEQF
clone size: .; J gene: TRBJ2-2; V gene: TRBV4-1; CDR3 protein: ASSQVAGDLTGELF
clone size: .; J gene: TRBJ1-2; V gene: TRBV29-1; CDR3 protein: SVGNRGTGYT
clone size: few; J gene: TRBJ2-5; V gene: TRBV7-2; CDR3 protein: ASSLTSLETQY
clone size: .; J gene: TRBJ1-6; V gene: TRBV10-3; CDR3 protein: AISESIAPGQGDSPLH
clone size: .; J gene: TRBJ2-3; V gene: TRBV5-1; CDR3 protein: ASSQDRYISSAQY
clone size: .; J gene: TRBJ1-1; V gene: TRBV12-3/TRBV12-4; CDR3 protein: ASSFQGMGEAF
clone size: .; J gene: TRBJ1-4; V gene: TRBV20-1; CDR3 protein: SASRSEKLF
clone size: .; J gene: TRBJ1-4; V gene: TRBV7-8; CDR3 protein: ASSSQTGFGREKLF
clone size: .; J gene: TRBJ2-2; V gene: TRBV25-1; CDR3 protein: ASKEGPSRGIAGELF
clone size: .; J gene: TRBJ1-1; V gene: TRBV18; CDR3 protein: ASSPYFRDGGGTEAF
clone size: once; J gene: TRBJ1-5; V gene: TRBV5-1; CDR3 protein: ASSFSGTGFQPQH
clone size: .; J gene: TRBJ2-5; V gene: TRBV9; CDR3 protein: ASSSRGGGETQY
clone size: .; J gene: TRBJ2-1; V gene: TRBV3-1/TRBV3-2; CDR3 protein: ASSPPGLAGAREQF
clone size: .; J gene: TRBJ1-2; V gene: TRBV28; CDR3 protein: ASSFRSYGYT
clone size: .; J gene: TRBJ2-5; V gene: TRBV19; CDR3 protein: ASKEDSSAQETQY
clone size: .; J gene: TRBJ2-3; V gene: TRBV4-1; CDR3 protein: ASSQTHRTSGGQNTQY
clone size: few; J gene: TRBJ1-1; V gene: TRBV4-2; CDR3 protein: ASSQGQLEAF
clone size: .; J gene: TRBJ2-2; V gene: TRBV6-4; CDR3 protein: ASSATETGELF
clone size: .; J gene: TRBJ2-7; V gene: TRBV7-2; CDR3 protein: ASSLNWGGQISEQY
clone size: .; J gene: TRBJ2-4; V gene: TRBV6-2/TRBV6-3; CDR3 protein: ASSQPIPGQPTKNIQY
clone size: few; J gene: TRBJ2-3; V gene: TRBV4-1; CDR3 protein: ASSLRLAGITDTQY
clone size: .; J gene: TRBJ1-1; V gene: TRBV10-2; CDR3 protein: ASSEQGLGTEAF
clone size: once; J gene: TRBJ1-2; V gene: TRBV3-1/TRBV3-2; CDR3 protein: ASSQGTGATYGYT
clone size: .; J gene: TRBJ1-1; V gene: TRBV5-5; CDR3 protein: ASSPGQGLRTEAF
clone size: .; J gene: TRBJ2-3; V gene: TRBV27; CDR3 protein: ASSFRSGGFDTQY
clone size: .; J gene: TRBJ2-7; V gene: TRBV5-6; CDR3 protein: ASSLGRSEQY
clone size: .; J gene: TRBJ1-1; V gene: TRBV15; CDR3 protein: ATSAQGNTEAF
clone size: .; J gene: TRBJ1-4; V gene: TRBV30; CDR3 protein: AWNRGANEKLF
clone size: .; J gene: TRBJ2-3; V gene: TRBV5-1; CDR3 protein: ASSLAPSQTDTQY
clone size: .; J gene: TRBJ1-2; V gene: TRBV19; CDR3 protein: ASSIPGTGGIDYGYT
clone size: .; J gene: TRBJ2-3; V gene: TRBV7-9; CDR3 protein: ASSLAALVISTDTQY
clone size: once; J gene: TRBJ2-2; V gene: TRBV28; CDR3 protein: ASRSGTMNTGELF